This T cell receptor beta chain was obtained from a study of T cells in Graves' hyperthyroidism and ophthalmopathy. Authors of the study amplified TCR beta CDR3 regions from RNA transcripts. TCR CDR3 regions were first amplified by RT-PCR with HTBI primers. Each CDR3 protein is one row after TCRdb ran MiXCR on the multiplex PCR reads. The sample carries about 210,000 distinct CDR3 sequences, 15% to 20% recorded once. Many counts were recorded for this clonotype. V trimming: 7 bases; J trimming: 2 bases; junction bases outside the gene matches: 1. CDR1 is MDHEN and CDR2 is SYDVKM in the germline V gene. The CDR3 contains 13 residues.

The sequence was obtained from a man aged 35-49 years with Graves' hyperthyroidism. The sequenced sample consisted of blood. This sequence joins TRBV28 and TRBJ1-5, with 8 positions matching TRBD1. DNA of the CDR3: TGTGCCAGCAAACAGGGGGGCAATCAGCCCCAGCATTTT. It codes for CASKQGGNQPQHF.